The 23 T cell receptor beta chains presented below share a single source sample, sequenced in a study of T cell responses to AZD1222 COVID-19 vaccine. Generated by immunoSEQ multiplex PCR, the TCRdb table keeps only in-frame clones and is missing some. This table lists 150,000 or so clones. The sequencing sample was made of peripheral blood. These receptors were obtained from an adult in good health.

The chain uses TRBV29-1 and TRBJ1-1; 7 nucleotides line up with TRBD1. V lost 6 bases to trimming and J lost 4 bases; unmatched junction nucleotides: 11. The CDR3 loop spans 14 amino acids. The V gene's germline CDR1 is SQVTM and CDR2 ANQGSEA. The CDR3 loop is CSVEPWEGATEAFF. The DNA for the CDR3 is TGCAGCGTCGAACCCTGGGAGGGGGCCACTGAAGCTTTCTTT. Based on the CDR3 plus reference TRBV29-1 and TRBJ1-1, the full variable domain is SAVISQKPSRDICQRGTSLTIQCQVDSQVTMMFWYRQQPGQSLTLIATANQGSEATYESGFVIDKFPISRPNLTFSTLTVSNMSPEDSSIYLCSVEPWEGATEAFFGQGTRLTVV.

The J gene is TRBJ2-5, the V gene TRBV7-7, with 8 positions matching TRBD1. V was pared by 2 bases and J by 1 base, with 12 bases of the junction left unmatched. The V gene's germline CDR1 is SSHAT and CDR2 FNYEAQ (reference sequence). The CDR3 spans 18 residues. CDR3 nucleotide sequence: TGTGCCAGCAGCTTAACGGCAGGGGGCTTAGCTAGCCAAGAGACCCAGTACTTC. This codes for CASSLTAGGLASQETQYF.

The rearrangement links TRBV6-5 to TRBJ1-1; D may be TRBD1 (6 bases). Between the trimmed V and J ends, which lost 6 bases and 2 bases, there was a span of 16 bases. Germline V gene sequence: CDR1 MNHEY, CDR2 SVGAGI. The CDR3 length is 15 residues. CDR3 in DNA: TGTGCCAGCAGCCCCTCTGGACAGTTTAACACTGAAGCTTTCTTT. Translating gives CASSPSGQFNTEAFF.

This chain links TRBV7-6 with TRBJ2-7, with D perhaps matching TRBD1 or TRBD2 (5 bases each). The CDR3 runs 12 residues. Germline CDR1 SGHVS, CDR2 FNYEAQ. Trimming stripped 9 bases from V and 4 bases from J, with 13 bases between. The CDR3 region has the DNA TGTGCCAGTTCCGGGACCGCGTACGAGCAGTACTTC. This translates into CASSGTAYEQYF.

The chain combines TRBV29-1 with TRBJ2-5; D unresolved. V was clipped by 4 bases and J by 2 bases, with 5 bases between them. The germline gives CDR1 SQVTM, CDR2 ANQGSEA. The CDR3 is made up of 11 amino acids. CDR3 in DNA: TGCAGCGTTGCTCCTCAAGAGACCCAGTACTTC. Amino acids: CSVAPQETQYF.

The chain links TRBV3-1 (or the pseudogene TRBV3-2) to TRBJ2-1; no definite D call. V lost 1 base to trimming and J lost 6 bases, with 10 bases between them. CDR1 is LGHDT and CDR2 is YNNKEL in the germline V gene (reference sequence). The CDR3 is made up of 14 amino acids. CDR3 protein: CASSQVESGNEQFF. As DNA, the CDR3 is TGTGCCAGCAGCCAAGTCGAGTCGGGCAATGAGCAGTTCTTC.

This CDR3 reads CASSLRRPLGEIYGYTF. For the CDR3, the DNA is TGTGCCAGCAGTTTACGACGCCCCCTGGGAGAGATCTATGGCTACACCTTC. The chain is built from TRBV28 and TRBJ1-2; D gene ambiguous. V shed 2 bases and J shed 4 bases, with 20 bases lying between them. The CDR3 contains 17 residues. CDR1 is MDHEN, CDR2 SYDVKM, per germline.

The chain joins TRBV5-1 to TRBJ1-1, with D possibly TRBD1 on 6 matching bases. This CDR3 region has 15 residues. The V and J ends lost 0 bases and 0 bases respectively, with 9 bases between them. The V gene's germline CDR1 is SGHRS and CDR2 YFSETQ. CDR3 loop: CASSLDQGMNTEAFF. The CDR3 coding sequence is TGCGCCAGCAGCTTGGATCAGGGGATGAACACTGAAGCTTTCTTT.

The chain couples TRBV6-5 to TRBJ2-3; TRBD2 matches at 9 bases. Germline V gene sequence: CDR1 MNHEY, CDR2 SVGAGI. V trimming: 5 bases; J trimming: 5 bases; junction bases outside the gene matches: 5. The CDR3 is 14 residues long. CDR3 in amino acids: CASSRGGAGDTQYF. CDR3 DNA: TGTGCCAGCAGTCGCGGGGGGGCCGGAGATACGCAGTATTTT.

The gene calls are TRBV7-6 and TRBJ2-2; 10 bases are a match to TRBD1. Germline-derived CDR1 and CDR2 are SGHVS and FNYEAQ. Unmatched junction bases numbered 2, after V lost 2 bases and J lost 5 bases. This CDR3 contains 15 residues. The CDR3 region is CASSLSGQGTGELFF. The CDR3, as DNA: TGTGCCAGCAGCTTATCGGGACAGGGGACCGGGGAGCTGTTTTTT. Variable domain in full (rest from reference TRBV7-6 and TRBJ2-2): GAGVSQSPRYKVTKRGQDVALRCDPISGHVSLYWYRQALGQGPEFLTYFNYEAQQDKSGLPNDRFSAERPEGSISTLTIQRTEQRDSAMYRCASSLSGQGTGELFFGEGSRLTVL.

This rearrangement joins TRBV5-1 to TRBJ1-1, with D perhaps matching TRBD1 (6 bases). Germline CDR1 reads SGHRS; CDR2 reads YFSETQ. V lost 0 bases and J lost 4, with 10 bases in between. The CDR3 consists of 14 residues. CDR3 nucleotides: TGCGCCAGCAGCTTGGACGGGGGCGGCACTGAAGCTTTCTTT. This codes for CASSLDGGGTEAFF.

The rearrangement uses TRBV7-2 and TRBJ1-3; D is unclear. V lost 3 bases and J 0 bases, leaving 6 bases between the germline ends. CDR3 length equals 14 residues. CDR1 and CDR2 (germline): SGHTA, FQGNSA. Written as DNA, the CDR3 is TGTGCCAGCAGCTTCCGGAGCTCTGGAAACACCATATATTTT. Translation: CASSFRSSGNTIYF.

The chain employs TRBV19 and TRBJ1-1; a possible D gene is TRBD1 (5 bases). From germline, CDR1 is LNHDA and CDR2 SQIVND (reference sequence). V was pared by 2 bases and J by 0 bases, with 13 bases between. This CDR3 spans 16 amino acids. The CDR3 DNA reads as TGTGCCAGTAGTATACGACAGAGCCGATTGAACACTGAAGCTTTCTTT. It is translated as CASSIRQSRLNTEAFF.

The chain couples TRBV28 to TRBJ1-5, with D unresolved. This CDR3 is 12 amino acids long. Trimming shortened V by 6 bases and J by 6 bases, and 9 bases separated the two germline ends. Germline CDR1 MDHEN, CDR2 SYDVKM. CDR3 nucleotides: TGTGCCAGCAGGTGGTTGGGTCAGCCCCAGCATTTT. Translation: CASRWLGQPQHF.

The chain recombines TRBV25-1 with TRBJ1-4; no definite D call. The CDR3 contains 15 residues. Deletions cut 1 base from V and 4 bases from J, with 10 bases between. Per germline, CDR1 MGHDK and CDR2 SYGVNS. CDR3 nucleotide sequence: TGTGCCAGCAGTGAATTGTCAGGCCGTAATGAAAAACTGTTTTTT. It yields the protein CASSELSGRNEKLFF.

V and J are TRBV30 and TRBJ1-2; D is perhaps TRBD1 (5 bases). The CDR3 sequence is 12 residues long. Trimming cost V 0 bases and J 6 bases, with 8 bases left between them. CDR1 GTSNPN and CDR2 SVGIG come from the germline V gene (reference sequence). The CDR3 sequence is CAWSVAGDGYTF. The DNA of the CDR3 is TGTGCCTGGAGTGTAGCGGGGGATGGCTACACCTTC.

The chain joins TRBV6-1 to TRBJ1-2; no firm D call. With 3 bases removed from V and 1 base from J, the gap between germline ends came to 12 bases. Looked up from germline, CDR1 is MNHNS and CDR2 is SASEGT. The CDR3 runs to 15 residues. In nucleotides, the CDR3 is TGTGCCAGCAGTGAGCTTATTCAGGATAACTATGGCTACACCTTC. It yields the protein CASSELIQDNYGYTF.

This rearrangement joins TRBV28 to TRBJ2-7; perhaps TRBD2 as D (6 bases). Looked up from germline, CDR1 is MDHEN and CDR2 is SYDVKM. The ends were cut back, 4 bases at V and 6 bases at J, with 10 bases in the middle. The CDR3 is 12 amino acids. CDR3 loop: CASSSGVSEQYF. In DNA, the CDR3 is TGTGCCAGCAGTTCGGGGGTTAGCGAGCAGTACTTC.

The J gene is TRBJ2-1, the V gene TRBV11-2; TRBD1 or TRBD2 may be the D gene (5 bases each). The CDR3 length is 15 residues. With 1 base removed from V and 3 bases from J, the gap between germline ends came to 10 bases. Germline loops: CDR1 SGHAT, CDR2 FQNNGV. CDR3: CASSLGGAVYNEQFF. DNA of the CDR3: TGTGCCAGCAGCTTAGGAGGGGCCGTCTACAATGAGCAGTTCTTC.

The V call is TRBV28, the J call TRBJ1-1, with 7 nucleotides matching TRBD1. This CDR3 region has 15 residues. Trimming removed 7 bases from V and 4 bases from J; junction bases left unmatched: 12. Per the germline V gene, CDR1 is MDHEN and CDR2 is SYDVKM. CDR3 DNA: TGTGCCAGCAACCCTCCACAGGGGTCGGTCACTGAAGCTTTCTTT. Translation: CASNPPQGSVTEAFF.

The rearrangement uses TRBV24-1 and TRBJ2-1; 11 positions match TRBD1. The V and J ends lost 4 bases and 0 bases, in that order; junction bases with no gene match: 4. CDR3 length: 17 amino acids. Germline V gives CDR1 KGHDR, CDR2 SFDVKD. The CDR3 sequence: CATSDRGTGGSYNEQFF. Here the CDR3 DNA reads TGTGCCACCAGTGACCGTGGGACAGGGGGCTCCTACAATGAGCAGTTCTTC.

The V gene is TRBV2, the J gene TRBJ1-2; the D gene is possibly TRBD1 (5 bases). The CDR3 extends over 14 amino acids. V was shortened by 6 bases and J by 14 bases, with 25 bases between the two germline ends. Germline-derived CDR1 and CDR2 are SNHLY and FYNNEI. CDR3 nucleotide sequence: TGTGCCAGCAGCGGGGGACTTGGGACTCCCCTGGGTACCTTC. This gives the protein CASSGGLGTPLGTF.

CDR3 in amino acids: CASSYSRAGAYEQYF. The DNA for the CDR3 is TGTGCCAGCAGTTACTCGAGGGCAGGGGCCTACGAGCAGTACTTC. V gene TRBV6-5 combines with J gene TRBJ2-7, with TRBD1 as a possible D gene (6 bases). This CDR3 has 15 amino acids. The V gene's germline CDR1 is MNHEY and CDR2 SVGAGI. V gave up 0 bases and J gave up 2 bases, with 11 bases separating them.